Presented here are 11 T cell receptor beta chains from one specimen sequenced in a study of blood T cell repertoires in COVID-19 (dated by TCRdb to 2020 to 2022). Receptor libraries were prepared by the immunoSEQ multiplex PCR assay. TCRdb took this table from immuneACCESS and kept in-frame rearrangements with V and J called. Such tables lack part of the clones; where checked against another copy, unresolved V genes explain under half of the gap, and the rest is unexplained. The sample data list around 88,000 clones, and over 90% of these were observed just once. The biggest ten clones account for over 1.5% of the sample. Sequenced sample: peripheral blood. These receptors originate from a man in his sixties with acute or convalescent COVID-19.

V and J are TRBV19 and TRBJ2-7, with 9 positions matching TRBD1. CDR1 is LNHDA and CDR2 is SQIVND in the germline V gene (reference sequence). The V and J ends lost 5 bases and 7 bases, in that order; junction bases with no gene match: 12. The CDR3 loop spans 15 amino acids. The CDR3 loop reads CASSSAGTGLTEQYF. The CDR3 DNA is TGTGCCAGTAGTTCCGCCGGGACAGGGTTGACTGAGCAGTACTTC.

This clone occurred a few times. CDR3 in DNA: TGTGCCAGCAGCGACGTGGGGGGGCCCCTCCAAGAGACCCAGTACTTC. It is translated as CASSDVGGPLQETQYF. The chain links TRBV7-9 to TRBJ2-5; a weak D match, TRBD2 (7 bases). The CDR3 consists of 16 residues. In germline, CDR1 is SEHNR, CDR2 FQNEAQ (reference sequence). Trimming removed 5 bases at V and 1 base at J, with 17 bases between.

For the CDR3, the DNA is TGTGCCAGCAGAGTAGAGGGACAGCTGAGTTCACCCCTCCACTTT. Amino acid sequence: CASRVEGQLSSPLHF. The V and J genes are TRBV27 and TRBJ1-6; 7 nucleotides align to TRBD1. The CDR3 spans 15 residues. Germline lookup yields CDR1 MNHEY and CDR2 SMNVEV (reference sequence). V was pared by 6 bases and J by 9 bases, with 11 bases of the junction left unmatched.

The chain links TRBV28 to TRBJ2-6; TRBD1 matches 11 bases. The V and J ends lost 5 bases and 2 bases, in that order; junction bases with no gene match: 20. Germline V gene data show CDR1 as MDHEN and CDR2 as SYDVKM. This CDR3 contains 22 residues. The DNA for the CDR3 is TGTGCCAGCAGTCCCTATAAACCGGGACAGGGGGAGCTAGTGGCTGGGGCCAACGTCCTGACTTTC. It is translated as CASSPYKPGQGELVAGANVLTF.

The chain combines TRBV28 with TRBJ2-1; 12 bases fit TRBD2. With 2 bases clipped from V and 6 bases from J, the junction kept 5 bases outside the gene matches. Germline V gene lookup returns CDR1 MDHEN and CDR2 SYDVKM. The CDR3 contains 16 residues. Here the CDR3 DNA reads TGTGCCAGCAGTTTACGACTAGCGGGAGCTCTCAATGAGCAGTTCTTC. It codes for CASSLRLAGALNEQFF.

The chain couples TRBV6-2 or TRBV6-3 to TRBJ2-7; D uncertain. The CDR3 extends over 14 amino acids. Trimming shortened V by 2 bases and J by 0 bases, and 8 bases separated the two germline ends. The germline V gene encodes CDR1 MNHEY and CDR2 SVGEGT. CDR3 bases: TGTGCCAGCAGTTACCGGGTCACCTCCTACGAGCAGTACTTC. Translated, it gives CASSYRVTSYEQYF.

The chain links TRBV28 to TRBJ2-2; 8 positions match TRBD2. Germline CDR1 reads MDHEN; CDR2 reads SYDVKM. V trimming: 7 bases; J trimming: 4 bases; junction bases outside the gene matches: 8. This CDR3 has 15 residues. The CDR3 here is CASNPAGDTTGELFF. CDR3 DNA sequence: TGTGCCAGCAACCCAGCGGGAGACACCACCGGGGAGCTGTTTTTT.

The chain has TRBV5-7 and TRBJ2-2; 8 bases agree with TRBD1. TRBV5-7 is classed as an ORF, of uncertain function. V lost 0 bases to trimming and J lost 5 bases; unmatched junction nucleotides: 3. The CDR3 extends over 15 amino acids. CDR3 sequence reads: CASSLGQGWTGELFF. In nucleotides, the CDR3 is TGTGCCAGCAGCTTGGGACAGGGGTGGACCGGGGAGCTGTTTTTT.

The table lists this clone with a few counts. The CDR3 DNA follows: TGTGCCAGCTCACCACCGTCAGGGGCCTACGAGCAGTACTTC. This sequence encodes CASSPPSGAYEQYF. The genes are TRBV18 and TRBJ2-7; maybe TRBD1 (6 bases). Germline CDR1 and CDR2: KGHSH and LQKENI. V lost 0 bases and J lost 2, with 8 bases in between. The CDR3 covers 14 residues.

CDR3 sequence reads: CASSLAAVGTQYF. The CDR3 DNA sequence: TGTGCCAGCAGCCTCGCGGCTGTTGGTACGCAGTATTTT. V and J are TRBV7-3 and TRBJ2-3; D not certain. Trimming removed 5 bases from V and 8 bases from J, with 14 bases in between. CDR1 and CDR2 from the germline V gene are SGHTA and FQGTGA. This CDR3 has 13 amino acids.

The chain has TRBV14 and TRBJ2-5; D is uncertain. Trimming left V 5 bases short and J 1 base short, with 14 bases between. This CDR3 contains 15 residues. Germline CDR1 reads SGHDN; CDR2 reads FVKESK. The DNA for the CDR3 is TGTGCCAGCAGCTACGGCAGGAACCTCCAAGAGACCCAGTACTTC. Translation: CASSYGRNLQETQYF.